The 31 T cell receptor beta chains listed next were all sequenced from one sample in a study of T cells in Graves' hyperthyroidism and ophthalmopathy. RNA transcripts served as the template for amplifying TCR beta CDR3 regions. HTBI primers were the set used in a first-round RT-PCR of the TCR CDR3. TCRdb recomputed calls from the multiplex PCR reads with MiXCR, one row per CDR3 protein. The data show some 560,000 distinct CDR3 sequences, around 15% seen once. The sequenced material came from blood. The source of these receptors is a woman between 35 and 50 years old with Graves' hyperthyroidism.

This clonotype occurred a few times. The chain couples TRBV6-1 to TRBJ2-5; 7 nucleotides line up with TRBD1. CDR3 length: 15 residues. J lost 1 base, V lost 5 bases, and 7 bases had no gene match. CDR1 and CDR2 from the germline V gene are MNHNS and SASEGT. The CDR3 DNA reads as TGTGCCAGCAGTTATCATGGGACAGTCCAAGAGACCCAGTACTTC. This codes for CASSYHGTVQETQYF.

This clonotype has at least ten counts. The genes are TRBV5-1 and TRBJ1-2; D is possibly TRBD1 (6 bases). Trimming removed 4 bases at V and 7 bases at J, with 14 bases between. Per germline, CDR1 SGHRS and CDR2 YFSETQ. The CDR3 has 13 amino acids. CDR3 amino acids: CASSPIQGGGYTF. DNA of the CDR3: TGCGCCAGCAGCCCCATACAGGGAGGTGGCTACACCTTC.

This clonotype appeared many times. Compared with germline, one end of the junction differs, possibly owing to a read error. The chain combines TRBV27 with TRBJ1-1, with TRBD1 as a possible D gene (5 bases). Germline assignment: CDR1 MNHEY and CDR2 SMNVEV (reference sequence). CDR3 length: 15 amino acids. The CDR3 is CASSLSTRGDTEAFF. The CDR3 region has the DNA TGTGCCAGCAGTCTATCGACGCGAGGGGACACTGAAGCTTTCTTT.

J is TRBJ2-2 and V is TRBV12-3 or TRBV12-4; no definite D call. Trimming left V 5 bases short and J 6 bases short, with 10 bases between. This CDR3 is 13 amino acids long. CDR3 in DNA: TGTGCCAGCAGTCCCCGGCTGGCCGGGGAGCTGTTTTTT. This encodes CASSPRLAGELFF.

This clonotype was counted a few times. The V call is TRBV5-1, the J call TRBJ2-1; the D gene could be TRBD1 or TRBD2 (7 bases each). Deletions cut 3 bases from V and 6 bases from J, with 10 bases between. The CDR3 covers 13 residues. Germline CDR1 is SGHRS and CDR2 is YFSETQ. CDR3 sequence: CASSWEGANEQFF. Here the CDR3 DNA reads TGCGCCAGCAGCTGGGAGGGGGCCAATGAGCAGTTCTTC.

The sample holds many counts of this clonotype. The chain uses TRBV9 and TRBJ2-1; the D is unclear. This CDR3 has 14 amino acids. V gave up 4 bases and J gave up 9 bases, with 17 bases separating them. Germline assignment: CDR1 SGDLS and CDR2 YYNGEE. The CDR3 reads CASSQKGLGSEQFF. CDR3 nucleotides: TGTGCCAGCAGCCAAAAGGGATTAGGCAGTGAGCAGTTCTTC. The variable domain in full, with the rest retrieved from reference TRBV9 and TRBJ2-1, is DSGVTQTPKHLITATGQRVTLRCSPRSGDLSVYWYQQSLDQGLQFLIQYYNGEERAKGNILERFSAQQFPDLHSELNLSSLELGDSALYFCASSQKGLGSEQFFGPGTRLTVL.

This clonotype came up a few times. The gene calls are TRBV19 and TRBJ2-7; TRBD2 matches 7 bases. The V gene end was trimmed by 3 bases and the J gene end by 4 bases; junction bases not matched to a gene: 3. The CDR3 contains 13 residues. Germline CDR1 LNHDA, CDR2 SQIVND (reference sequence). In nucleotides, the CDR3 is TGTGCCAGTAGTATTTTTAGCGGGTACGAGCAGTACTTC. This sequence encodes CASSIFSGYEQYF.

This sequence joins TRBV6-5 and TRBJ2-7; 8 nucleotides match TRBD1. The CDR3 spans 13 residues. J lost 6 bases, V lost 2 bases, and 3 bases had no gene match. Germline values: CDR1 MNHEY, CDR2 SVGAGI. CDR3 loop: CASSYGQGGEQYF. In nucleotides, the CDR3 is TGTGCCAGCAGTTACGGACAGGGTGGCGAGCAGTACTTC.

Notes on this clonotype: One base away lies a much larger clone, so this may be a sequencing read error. The CDR3 is CVSSYQTDRAKNIQYF. CDR3 nucleotide sequence: TGTGTCAGCAGCTACCAAACGGACAGGGCGAAAAACATTCAGTACTTC. The rearrangement links TRBV5-4 to TRBJ2-4, with TRBD1 identical over 8 bases. This CDR3 comprises 16 residues. Germline CDR1 and CDR2: SGHNT and YYREEE (reference sequence).

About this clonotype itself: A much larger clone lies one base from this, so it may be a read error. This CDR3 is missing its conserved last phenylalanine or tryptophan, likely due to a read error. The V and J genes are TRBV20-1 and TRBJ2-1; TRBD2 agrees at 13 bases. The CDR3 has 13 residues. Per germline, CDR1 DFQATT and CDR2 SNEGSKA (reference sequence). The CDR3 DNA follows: TGCAGAGCCCGACTAGCGGGAGGTAATGAGCAGTTCATC. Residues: CRARLAGGNEQFI.

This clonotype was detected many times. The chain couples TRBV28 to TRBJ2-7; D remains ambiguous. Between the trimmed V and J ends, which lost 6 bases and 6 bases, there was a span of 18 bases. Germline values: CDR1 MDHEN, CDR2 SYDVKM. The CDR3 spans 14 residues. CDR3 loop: CASRNKPPPGEQYF. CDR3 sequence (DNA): TGTGCCAGCAGGAACAAGCCACCACCGGGCGAGCAGTACTTC.

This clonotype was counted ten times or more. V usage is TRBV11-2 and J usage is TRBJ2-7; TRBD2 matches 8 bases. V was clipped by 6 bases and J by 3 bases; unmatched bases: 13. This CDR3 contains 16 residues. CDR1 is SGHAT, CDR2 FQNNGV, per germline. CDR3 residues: CASSYVSGGPFYEQYF. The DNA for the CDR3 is TGTGCCAGCAGTTACGTAAGCGGGGGACCCTTCTACGAGCAGTACTTC.

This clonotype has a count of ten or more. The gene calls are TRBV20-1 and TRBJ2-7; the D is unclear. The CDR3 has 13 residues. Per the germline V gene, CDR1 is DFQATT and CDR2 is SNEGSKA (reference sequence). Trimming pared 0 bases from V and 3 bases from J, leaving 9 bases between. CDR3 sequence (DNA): TGCAGTGCTAGAGAACCTCTGGGCTACGAGCAGTACTTC. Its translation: CSAREPLGYEQYF.

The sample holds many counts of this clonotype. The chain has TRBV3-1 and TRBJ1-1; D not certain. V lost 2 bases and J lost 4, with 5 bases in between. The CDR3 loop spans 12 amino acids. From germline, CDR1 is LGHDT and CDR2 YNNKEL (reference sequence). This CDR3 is CASSQRTTEAFF. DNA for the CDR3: TGTGCCAGCAGCCAACGTACCACTGAAGCTTTCTTT.

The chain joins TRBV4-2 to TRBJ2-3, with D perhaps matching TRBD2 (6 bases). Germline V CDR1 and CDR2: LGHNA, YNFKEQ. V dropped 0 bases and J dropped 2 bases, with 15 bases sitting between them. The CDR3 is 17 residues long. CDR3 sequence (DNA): TGTGCCAGCAGCCAAGATGGAACCGGGAGTTACACAGATACGCAGTATTTT. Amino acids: CASSQDGTGSYTDTQYF.

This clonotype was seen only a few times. CDR3 DNA: TGTGCGGGGCCCAACGCCGACTATGGCTACACCTTC. Its translation: CAGPNADYGYTF. The rearrangement links TRBV30 to TRBJ1-2, with D possibly being TRBD1 (5 bases). The CDR3 is made up of 12 amino acids. In germline, CDR1 is GTSNPN, CDR2 SVGIG (reference sequence).

CDR3 bases: TGTGCCAGCAGTGAATATTGGTCCTACGAGCAGTACTTC. It translates to CASSEYWSYEQYF. This chain uses TRBV6-1 with TRBJ2-7; D unresolved. Germline-derived CDR1 and CDR2 are MNHNS and SASEGT. This CDR3 comprises 13 residues. The V and J ends lost 2 bases and 1 base respectively, with 6 bases between them.

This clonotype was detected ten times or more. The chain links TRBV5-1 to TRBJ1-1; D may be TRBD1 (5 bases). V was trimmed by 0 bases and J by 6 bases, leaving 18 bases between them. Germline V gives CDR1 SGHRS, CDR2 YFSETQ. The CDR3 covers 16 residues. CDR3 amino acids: CASSLAQRGITAEAFF. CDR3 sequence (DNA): TGCGCCAGCAGCTTGGCACAGCGGGGGATAACAGCTGAAGCTTTCTTT.

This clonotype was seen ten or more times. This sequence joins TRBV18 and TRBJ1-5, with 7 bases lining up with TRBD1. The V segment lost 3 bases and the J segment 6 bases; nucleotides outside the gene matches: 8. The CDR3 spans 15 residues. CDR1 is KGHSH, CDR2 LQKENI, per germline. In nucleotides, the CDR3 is TGTGCCAGCTCACCGCACAGGGGAGGGAGTCAGCCCCAGCATTTT. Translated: CASSPHRGGSQPQHF.

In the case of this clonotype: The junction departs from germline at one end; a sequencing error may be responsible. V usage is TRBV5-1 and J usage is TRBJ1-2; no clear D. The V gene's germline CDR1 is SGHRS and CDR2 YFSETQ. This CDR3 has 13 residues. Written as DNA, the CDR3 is TGCGCCAGCAGCTTGTATTCCGGGAATGGCTACGCCTTC. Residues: CASSLYSGNGYAF.

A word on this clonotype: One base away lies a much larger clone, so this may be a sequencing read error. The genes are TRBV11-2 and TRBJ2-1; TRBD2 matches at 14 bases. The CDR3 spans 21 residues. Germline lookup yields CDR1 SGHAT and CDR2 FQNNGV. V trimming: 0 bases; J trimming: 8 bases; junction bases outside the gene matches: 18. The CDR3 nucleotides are TGTGCCAGCAGCTTAGATCCTCCGACTAGCGGGAGGGTTGATAAATACGATGAGCAGTTCTTC. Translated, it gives CASSLDPPTSGRVDKYDEQFF.

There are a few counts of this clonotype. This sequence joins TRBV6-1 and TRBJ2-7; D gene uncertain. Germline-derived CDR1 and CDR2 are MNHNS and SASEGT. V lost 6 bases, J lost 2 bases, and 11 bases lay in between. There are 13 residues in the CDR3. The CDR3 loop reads CASSYDGAYEQYF. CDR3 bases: TGTGCCAGCAGCTACGACGGAGCCTACGAGCAGTACTTC.

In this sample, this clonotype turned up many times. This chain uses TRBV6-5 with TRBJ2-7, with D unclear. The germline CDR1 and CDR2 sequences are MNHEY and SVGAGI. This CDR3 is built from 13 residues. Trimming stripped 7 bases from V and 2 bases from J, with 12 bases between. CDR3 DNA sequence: TGTGCCAGCAACGGAATGCAGCCCTACGAGCAGTACTTC. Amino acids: CASNGMQPYEQYF.

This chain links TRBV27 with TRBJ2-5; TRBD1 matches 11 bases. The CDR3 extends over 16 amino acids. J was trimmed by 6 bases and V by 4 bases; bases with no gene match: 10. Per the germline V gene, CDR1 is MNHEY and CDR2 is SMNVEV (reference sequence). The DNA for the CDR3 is TGTGCCAGCAGTTCCTATGGGGGACAGGGGGGGCAGACCCAGTACTTC. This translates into CASSSYGGQGGQTQYF.

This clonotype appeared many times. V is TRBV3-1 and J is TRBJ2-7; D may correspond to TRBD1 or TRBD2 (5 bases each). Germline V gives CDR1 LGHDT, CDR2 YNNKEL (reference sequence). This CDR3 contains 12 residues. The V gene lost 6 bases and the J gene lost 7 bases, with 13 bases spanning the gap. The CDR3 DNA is TGTGCCAGCAGTCGGGGCCAACGGGAGCAGTACTTC. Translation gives CASSRGQREQYF.

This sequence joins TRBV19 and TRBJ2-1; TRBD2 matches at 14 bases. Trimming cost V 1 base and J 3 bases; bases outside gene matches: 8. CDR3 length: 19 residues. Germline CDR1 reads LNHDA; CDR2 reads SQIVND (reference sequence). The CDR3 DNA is TGTGCCAGTAGTATAGGCGCCGGGACTAGCGGGAGAAGCTACAATGAGCAGTTCTTC. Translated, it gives CASSIGAGTSGRSYNEQFF.

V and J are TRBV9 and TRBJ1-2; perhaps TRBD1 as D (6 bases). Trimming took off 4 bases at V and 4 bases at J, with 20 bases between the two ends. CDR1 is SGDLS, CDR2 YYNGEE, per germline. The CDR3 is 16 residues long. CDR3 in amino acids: CASSPLVGAQGYGYTF. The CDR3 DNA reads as TGTGCCAGCAGCCCTTTGGTGGGGGCCCAAGGCTATGGCTACACCTTC.

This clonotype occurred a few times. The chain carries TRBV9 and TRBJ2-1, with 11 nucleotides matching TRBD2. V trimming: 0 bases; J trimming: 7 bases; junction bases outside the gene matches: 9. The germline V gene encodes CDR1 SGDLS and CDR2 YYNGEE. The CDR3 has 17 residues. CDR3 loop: CASSVGLVTSGANEQFF. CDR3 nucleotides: TGTGCCAGCAGCGTAGGATTGGTGACTAGCGGGGCGAATGAGCAGTTCTTC.

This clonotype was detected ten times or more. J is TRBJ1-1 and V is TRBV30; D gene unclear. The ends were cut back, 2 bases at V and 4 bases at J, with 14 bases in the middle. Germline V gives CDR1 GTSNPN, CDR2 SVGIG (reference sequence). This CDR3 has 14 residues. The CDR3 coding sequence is TGTGCCTGGAGTTTGTACACGGTGAGCACTGAAGCTTTCTTT. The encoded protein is CAWSLYTVSTEAFF. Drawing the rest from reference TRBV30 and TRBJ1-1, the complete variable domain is SQTIHQWPATLVQPVGSPLSLECTVEGTSNPNLYWYRQAAGRGLQLLFYSVGIGQISSEVPQNLSASRPQDRQFILSSKKLLLSDSGFYLCAWSLYTVSTEAFFGQGTRLTVV.

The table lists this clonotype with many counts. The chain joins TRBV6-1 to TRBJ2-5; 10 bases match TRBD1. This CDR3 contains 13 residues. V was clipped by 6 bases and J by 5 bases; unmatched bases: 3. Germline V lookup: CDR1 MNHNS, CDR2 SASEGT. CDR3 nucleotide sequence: TGTGCCAGCAGACGGGACAGGGGTGAGACCCAGTACTTC. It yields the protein CASRRDRGETQYF.

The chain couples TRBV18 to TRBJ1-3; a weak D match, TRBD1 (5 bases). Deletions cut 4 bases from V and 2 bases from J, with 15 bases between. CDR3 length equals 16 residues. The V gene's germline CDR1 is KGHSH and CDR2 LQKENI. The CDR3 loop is CASSLGTSKAGNTIYF. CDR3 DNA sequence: TGTGCCAGCTCACTGGGGACGTCTAAGGCTGGAAACACCATATATTTT.